This TCR beta chain was sequenced during a study of blood T cells in healthy people across ages. Sample-barcoded 5' priming and a J-beta primer mix drove a second PCR of roughly 6 to 12 cycles. TCRdb called the 5' RACE reads again in MiXCR, with one record for every CDR3 protein. The sample has 1.5 million to 2 million distinct CDR3 sequences, roughly 30% seen once. Study observations and caveats: When set beside aged donors, long-lived donors presented more naive CD4+ cells and higher diversity. Changes seen in expanded clonotypes were possibly confounded by donor CMV status left unknown. Per million T cells, TCR beta diversity dropped about linearly as age rose.

From germline, CDR1 is SQVTM and CDR2 ANQGSEA. V lost 8 bases and J 5 bases, leaving 12 bases between the germline ends. The CDR3 loop spans 11 amino acids. As concerns this clonotype: Its specificity is unknown.

Each donor was a healthy Caucasian individual from Russia, aged about 6 to 90. The sequence came from a young woman in good health. V usage is TRBV29-1 and J usage is TRBJ1-1; D is ambiguous. What was sequenced was blood. As DNA, the CDR3 is TGCAGCACAAGGGTCGGGACTGAAGCTTTCTTT. It yields the protein CSTRVGTEAFF.